This T cell receptor beta chain was identified during a study of OX40 agonist ivuxolimab in advanced cancers. Losses at the gene ends were 1 base for V and 8 bases for J; bases not matched to a gene: 14. Germline values: CDR1 GTSNPN, CDR2 SVGIG (reference sequence). The CDR3 totals 16 residues. Method: immunoSEQ multiplex PCR; TCRdb's copy keeps in-frame clones and lacks some. This table holds 45,000 to 50,000 clones, about 89% found once. The sequenced sample was CD4+ or CD8+ T cells sorted from blood, obtained in a trial of the OX40 agonist ivuxolimab. V gene TRBV30 combines with J gene TRBJ2-1; 7 bases are shared with TRBD2. This sequence was found in an adult with an advanced solid tumor such as melanoma, head and neck, liver or kidney cancer. The CDR3 DNA is TGTGCCTGGAGTGGAGGCCCGCGGGAGTGGGTTGATGAGCAGTTCTTC. As protein: CAWSGGPREWVDEQFF.